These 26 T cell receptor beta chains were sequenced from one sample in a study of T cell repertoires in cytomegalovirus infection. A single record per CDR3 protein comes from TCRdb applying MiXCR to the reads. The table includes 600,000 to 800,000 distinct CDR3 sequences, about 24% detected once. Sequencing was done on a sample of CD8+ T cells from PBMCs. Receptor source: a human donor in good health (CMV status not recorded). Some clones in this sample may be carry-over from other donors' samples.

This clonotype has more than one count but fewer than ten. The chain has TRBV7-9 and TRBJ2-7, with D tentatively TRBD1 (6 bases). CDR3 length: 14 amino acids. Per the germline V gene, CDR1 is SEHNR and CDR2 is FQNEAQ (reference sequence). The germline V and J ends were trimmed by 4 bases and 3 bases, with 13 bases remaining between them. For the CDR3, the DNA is TGTGCCAGCAGCTCGGCCGGGACAATCTACGAGCAGTACTTC. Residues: CASSSAGTIYEQYF. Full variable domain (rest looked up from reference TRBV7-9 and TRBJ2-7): DTGVSQNPRHKITKRGQNVTFRCDPISEHNRLYWYRQTLGQGPEFLTYFQNEAQLEKSRLLSDRFSAERPKGSFSTLEIQRTEQGDSAMYLCASSSAGTIYEQYFGPGTRLTVT.

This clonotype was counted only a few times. CDR3 protein: CASSPPGHTDEQFF. The DNA for the CDR3 is TGTGCCAGCAGCCCACCGGGACATACGGATGAGCAGTTCTTC. V gene TRBV7-6 combines with J gene TRBJ2-1; possible D gene TRBD1, 6 bases. CDR3 size: 14 residues. Germline lookup yields CDR1 SGHVS and CDR2 FNYEAQ. V was clipped by 5 bases and J by 8 bases, with 16 bases between them.

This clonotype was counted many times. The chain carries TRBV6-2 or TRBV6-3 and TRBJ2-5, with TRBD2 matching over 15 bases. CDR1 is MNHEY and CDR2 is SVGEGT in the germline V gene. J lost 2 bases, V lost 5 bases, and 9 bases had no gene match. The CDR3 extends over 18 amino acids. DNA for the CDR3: TGTGCCAGCAGTCCATCCCCGGGACTAGCGGGGGGTCAAGAGACCCAGTACTTC. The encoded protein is CASSPSPGLAGGQETQYF.

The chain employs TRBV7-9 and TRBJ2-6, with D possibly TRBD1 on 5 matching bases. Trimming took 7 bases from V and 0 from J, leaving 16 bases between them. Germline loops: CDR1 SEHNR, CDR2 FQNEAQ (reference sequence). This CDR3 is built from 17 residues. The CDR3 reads CASNHRQPLSGANVLTF. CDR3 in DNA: TGTGCCAGCAACCACCGACAGCCTCTCTCTGGGGCCAACGTCCTGACTTTC.

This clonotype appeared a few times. The CDR3 region is CASDRGAYNEQFF. CDR3 in DNA: TGTGCCTCCGACAGGGGGGCCTACAATGAGCAGTTCTTC. This chain joins TRBV6-2 or TRBV6-3 and TRBJ2-1, with 9 positions matching TRBD1. Germline CDR1 reads MNHEY; CDR2 reads SVGEGT. The CDR3 length is 13 residues. V was clipped by 11 bases and J by 2 bases; unmatched bases: 4.

CDR3 in DNA: TGCGCCAGCAGTGCCTCGGACAGGCAAGAGACCCAGTACTTC. This codes for CASSASDRQETQYF. The rearrangement links TRBV10-1 to TRBJ2-5, with 7 bases lining up with TRBD1. CDR3 length: 14 residues. The germline V gene has CDR1 WNHNN and CDR2 SYGVQD (reference sequence). After removal of 4 bases from V and 2 bases from J, the junction contained 4 bases not matched to a gene.

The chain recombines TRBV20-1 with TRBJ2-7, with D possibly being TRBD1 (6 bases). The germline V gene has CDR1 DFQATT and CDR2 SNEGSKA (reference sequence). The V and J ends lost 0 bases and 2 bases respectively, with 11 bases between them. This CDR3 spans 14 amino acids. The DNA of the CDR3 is TGCAGTGCTAGAGAGCTGGACAGTCCCTACGAGCAGTACTTC. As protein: CSARELDSPYEQYF.

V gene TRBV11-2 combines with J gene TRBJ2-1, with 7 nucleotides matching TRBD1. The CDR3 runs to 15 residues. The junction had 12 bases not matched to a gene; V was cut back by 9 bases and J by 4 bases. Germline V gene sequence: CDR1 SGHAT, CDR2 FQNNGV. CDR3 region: CARDDLRGLYNEQFF. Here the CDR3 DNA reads TGTGCCAGGGACGATCTGAGGGGGCTTTACAATGAGCAGTTCTTC.

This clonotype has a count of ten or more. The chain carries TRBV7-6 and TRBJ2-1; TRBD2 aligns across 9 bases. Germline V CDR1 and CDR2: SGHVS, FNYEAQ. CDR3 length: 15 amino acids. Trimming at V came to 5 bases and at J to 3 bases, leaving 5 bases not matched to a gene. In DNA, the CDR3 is TGTGCCAGCAGCGCGACTAGCGGAGACTACAATGAGCAGTTCTTC. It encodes CASSATSGDYNEQFF.

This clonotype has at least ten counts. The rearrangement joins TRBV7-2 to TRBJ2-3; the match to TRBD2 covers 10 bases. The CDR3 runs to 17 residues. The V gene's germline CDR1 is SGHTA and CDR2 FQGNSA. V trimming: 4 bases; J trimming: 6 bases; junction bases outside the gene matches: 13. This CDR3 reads CASSSTSGLAAWDTQYF. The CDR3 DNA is TGTGCCAGCAGCTCCACCTCCGGACTAGCGGCCTGGGATACGCAGTATTTT.

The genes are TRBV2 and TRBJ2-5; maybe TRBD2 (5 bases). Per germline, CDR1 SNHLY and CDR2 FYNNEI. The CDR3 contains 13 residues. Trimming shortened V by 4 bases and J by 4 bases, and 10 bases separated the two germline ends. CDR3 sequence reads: CASSGSGLETQYF. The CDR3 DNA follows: TGTGCCAGCAGTGGATCGGGGTTAGAGACCCAGTACTTC.

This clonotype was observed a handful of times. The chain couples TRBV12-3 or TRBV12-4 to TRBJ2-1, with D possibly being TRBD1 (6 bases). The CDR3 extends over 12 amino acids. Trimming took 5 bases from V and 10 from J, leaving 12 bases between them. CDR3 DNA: TGTGCCAGCAGTCCACAGGGATGGGAGCAGTTCTTC. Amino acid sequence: CASSPQGWEQFF.

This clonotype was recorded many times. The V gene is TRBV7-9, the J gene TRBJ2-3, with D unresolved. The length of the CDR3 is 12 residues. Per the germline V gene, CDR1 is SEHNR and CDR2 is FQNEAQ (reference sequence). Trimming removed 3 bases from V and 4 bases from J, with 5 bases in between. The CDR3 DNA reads TGTGCCAGCAGCTTTCAGGCAGATACGCAGTATTTT. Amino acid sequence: CASSFQADTQYF.

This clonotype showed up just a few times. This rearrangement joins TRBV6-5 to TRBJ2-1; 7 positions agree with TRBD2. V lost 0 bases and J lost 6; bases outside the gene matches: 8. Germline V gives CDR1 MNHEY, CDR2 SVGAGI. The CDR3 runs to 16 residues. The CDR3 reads CASSYSISGEGNEQFF. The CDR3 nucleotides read TGTGCCAGCAGTTACTCAATCAGCGGGGAAGGCAATGAGCAGTTCTTC.

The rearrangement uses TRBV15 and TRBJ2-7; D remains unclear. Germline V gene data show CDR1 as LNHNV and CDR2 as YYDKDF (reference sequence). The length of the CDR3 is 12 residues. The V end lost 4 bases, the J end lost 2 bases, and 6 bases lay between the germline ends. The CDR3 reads CATSNVTYEQYV. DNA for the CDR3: TGTGCCACCAGCAACGTTACCTACGAGCAGTACGTC.

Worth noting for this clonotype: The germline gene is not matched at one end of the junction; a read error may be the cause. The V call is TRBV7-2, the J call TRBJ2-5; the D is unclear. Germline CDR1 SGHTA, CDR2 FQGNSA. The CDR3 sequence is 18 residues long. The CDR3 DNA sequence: TGCGCCAACAGCTTAGTTGTCATGGTTCTTGAGATGGGGGAGACCCAGTACTTC. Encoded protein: CANSLVVMVLEMGETQYF.

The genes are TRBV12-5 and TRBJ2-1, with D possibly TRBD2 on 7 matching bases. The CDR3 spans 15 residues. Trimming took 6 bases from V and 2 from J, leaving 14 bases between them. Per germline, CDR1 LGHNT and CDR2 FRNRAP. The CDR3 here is CASGPSGGTYNEQFF. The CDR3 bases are TGTGCTAGTGGGCCTTCGGGGGGCACCTACAATGAGCAGTTCTTC.

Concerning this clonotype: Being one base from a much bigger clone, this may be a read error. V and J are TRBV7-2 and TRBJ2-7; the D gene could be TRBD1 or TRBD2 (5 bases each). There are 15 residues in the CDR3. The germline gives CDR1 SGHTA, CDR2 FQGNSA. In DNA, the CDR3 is TGTGCCAGCATCCCTGGACGGGGACCTCTCTACGAGCGGTACTTC. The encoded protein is CASIPGRGPLYERYF.

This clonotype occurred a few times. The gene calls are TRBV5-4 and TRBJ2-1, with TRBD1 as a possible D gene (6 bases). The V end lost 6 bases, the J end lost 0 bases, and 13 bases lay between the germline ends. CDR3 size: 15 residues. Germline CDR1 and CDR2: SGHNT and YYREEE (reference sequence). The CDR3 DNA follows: TGTGCCAGCATCCCCACAGGGTTCTCCTACAATGAGCAGTTCTTC. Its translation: CASIPTGFSYNEQFF.

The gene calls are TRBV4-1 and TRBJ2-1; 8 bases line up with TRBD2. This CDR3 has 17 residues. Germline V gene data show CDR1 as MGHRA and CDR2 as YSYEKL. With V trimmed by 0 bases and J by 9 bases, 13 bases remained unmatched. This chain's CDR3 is CASSQDKICSGDGEQFF. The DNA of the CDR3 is TGCGCCAGCAGCCAAGACAAAATTTGTAGCGGGGACGGTGAGCAGTTCTTC.

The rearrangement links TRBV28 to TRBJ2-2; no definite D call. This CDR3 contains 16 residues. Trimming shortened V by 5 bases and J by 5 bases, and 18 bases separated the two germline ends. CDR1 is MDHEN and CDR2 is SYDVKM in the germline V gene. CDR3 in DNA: TGTGCCAGCAGTGCGCGATCGGGTCGGTGGACCGGGGAGCTGTTTTTT. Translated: CASSARSGRWTGELFF.

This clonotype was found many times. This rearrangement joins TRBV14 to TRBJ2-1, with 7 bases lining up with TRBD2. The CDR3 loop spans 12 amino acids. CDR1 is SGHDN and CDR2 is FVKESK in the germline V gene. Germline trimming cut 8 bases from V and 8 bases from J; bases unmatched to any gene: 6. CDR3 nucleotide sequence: TGTGCCAGCTCTAGACGGGGGGATGAGCAGTTCTTC. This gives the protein CASSRRGDEQFF.

The CDR3 sequence: CSAPDLNSTDTQYF. The CDR3 coding sequence is TGCAGTGCTCCTGACCTCAATAGCACAGATACGCAGTATTTT. The chain couples TRBV20-1 to TRBJ2-3; the D is unclear. CDR1 is DFQATT and CDR2 is SNEGSKA in the germline V gene (reference sequence). The length of the CDR3 is 14 residues. Trimming stripped 5 bases from V and 0 bases from J, with 12 bases between.

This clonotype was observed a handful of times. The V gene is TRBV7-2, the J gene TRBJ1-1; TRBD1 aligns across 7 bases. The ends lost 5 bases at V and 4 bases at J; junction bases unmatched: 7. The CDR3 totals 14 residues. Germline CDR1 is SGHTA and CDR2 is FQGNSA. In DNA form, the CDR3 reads TGTGCCAGCAGCGCCCGAACAGGGGCCACTGAAGCTTTCTTT. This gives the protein CASSARTGATEAFF. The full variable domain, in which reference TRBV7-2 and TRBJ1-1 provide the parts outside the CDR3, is GAGVSQSPSNKVTEKGKDVELRCDPISGHTALYWYRQSLGQGLEFLIYFQGNSAPDKSGLPSDRFSAERTGGSVSTLTIQRTQQEDSAVYLCASSARTGATEAFFGQGTRLTVV.

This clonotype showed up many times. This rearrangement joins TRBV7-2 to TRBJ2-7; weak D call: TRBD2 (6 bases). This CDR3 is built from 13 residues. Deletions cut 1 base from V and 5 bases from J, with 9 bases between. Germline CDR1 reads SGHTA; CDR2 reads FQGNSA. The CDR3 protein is CASSLVSGHEQYV. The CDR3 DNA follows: TGTGCCAGCAGCTTAGTTAGCGGCCACGAGCAGTACGTC.

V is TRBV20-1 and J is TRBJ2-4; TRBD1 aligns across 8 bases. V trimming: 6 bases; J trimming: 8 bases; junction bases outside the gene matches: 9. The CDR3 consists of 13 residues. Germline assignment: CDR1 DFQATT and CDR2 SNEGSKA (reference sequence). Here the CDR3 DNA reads TGCAGTGCACCGGACAGGGAAAGTCACATTCAGTACTTC. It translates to CSAPDRESHIQYF.